This entry features one T cell receptor (beta chain) sequence. V was cut by 3 bases and J by 2 bases, with 10 bases left in between. Germline CDR1 and CDR2: MGHRA and YSYEKL. This CDR3 spans 14 amino acids. The data were obtained in a study of T cells after yellow fever vaccination. As TCR cDNA was made by 5'RACE template switching, a universal primer site and UMIs were added. Via MiXCR, TCRdb re-called the 5' RACE reads, giving one row per CDR3 protein. Here the sample spans a few hundred thousand distinct CDR3 sequences, roughly 19% being singletons. The sequence was collected from a man in his thirties or forties who received the YFV17D yellow fever vaccine. The chain recombines TRBV4-1 with TRBJ2-5, with D unclear. The sequencing used PBMCs, collected 15 days after the yellow fever booster vaccination. The CDR3 bases are TGCGCCAGCAGCCAGCCTAACAATCAAGAGACCCAGTACTTC. Translating it yields CASSQPNNQETQYF.